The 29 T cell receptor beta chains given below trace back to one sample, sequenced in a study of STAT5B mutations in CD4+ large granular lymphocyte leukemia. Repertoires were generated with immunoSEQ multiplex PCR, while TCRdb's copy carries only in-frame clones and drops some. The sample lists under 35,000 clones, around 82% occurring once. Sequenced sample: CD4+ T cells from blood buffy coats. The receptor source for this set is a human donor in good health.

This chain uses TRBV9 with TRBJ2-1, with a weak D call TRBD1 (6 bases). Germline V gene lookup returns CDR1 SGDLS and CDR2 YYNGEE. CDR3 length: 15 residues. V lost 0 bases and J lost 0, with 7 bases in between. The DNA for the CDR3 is TGTGCCAGCAGCGTAGCAGGGGCCTCCTACAATGAGCAGTTCTTC. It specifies CASSVAGASYNEQFF.

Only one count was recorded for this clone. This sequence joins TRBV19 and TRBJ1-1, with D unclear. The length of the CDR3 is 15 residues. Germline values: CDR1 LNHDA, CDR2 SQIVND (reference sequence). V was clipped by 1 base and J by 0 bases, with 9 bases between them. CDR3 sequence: CASSIAHTLNTEAFF. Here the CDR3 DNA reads TGTGCCAGTAGTATAGCCCACACCCTGAACACTGAAGCTTTCTTT. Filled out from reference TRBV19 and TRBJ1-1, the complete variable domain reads DGGITQSPKYLFRKEGQNVTLSCEQNLNHDAMYWYRQDPGQGLRLIYYSQIVNDFQKGDIAEGYSVSREKKESFPLTVTSAQKNPTAFYLCASSIAHTLNTEAFFGQGTRLTVV.

CDR3 DNA: TGTGCCAGCAGCTTCGGTGGAAACACCATATATTTT. Translation gives CASSFGGNTIYF. V is TRBV11-3 and J is TRBJ1-3; D is undetermined. Germline V gene sequence: CDR1 SGHNT, CDR2 YENEEA. CDR3 length equals 12 residues. V shed 3 bases and J shed 3 bases, with 3 bases lying between them.

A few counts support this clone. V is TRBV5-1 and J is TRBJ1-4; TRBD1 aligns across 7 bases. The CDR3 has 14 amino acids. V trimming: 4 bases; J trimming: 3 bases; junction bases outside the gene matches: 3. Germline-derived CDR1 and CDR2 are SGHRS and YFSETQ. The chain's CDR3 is CASSPGQPNEKLFF. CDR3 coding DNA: TGCGCCAGCAGCCCGGGACAGCCTAATGAAAAACTGTTTTTT.

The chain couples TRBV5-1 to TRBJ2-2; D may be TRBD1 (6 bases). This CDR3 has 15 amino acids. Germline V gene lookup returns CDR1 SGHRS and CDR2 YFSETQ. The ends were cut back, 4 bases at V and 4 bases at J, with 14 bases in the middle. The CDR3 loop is CASSRTGLVTGELFF. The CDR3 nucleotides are TGCGCCAGCAGCCGTACAGGGTTGGTCACCGGGGAGCTGTTTTTT.

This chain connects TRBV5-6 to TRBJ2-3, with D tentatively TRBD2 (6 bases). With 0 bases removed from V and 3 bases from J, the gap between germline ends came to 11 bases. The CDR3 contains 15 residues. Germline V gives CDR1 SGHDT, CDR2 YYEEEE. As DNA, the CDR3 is TGTGCCAGCAGCTTGGTAGCGGCGCATACAGATACGCAGTATTTT. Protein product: CASSLVAAHTDTQYF.

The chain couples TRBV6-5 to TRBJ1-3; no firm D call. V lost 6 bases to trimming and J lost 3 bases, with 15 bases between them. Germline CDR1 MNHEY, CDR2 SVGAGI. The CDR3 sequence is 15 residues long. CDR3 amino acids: CASSLDGADGNTIYF. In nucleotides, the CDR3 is TGTGCCAGCAGCTTGGACGGTGCTGATGGAAACACCATATATTTT.

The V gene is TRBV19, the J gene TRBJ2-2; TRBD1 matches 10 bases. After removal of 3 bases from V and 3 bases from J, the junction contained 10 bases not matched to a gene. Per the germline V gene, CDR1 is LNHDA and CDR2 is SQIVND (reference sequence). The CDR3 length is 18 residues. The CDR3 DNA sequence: TGTGCCAGTAGTATCATATCTCTCGGACAGGGGGACACCGGGGAGCTGTTTTTT. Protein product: CASSIISLGQGDTGELFF.

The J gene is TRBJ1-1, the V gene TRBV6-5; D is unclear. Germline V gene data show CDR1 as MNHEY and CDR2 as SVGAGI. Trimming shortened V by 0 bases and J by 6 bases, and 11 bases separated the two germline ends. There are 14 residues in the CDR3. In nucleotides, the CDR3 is TGTGCCAGCAGTTACTCGAGGCCTAGCTCTGAAGCTTTCTTT. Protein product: CASSYSRPSSEAFF.

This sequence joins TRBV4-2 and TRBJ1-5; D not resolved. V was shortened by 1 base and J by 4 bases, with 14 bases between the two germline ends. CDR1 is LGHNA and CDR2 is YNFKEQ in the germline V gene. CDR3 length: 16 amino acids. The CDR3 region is CASSQGQLSPNQPQHF. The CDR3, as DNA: TGTGCCAGCAGCCAAGGGCAGCTTTCTCCGAATCAGCCCCAGCATTTT.

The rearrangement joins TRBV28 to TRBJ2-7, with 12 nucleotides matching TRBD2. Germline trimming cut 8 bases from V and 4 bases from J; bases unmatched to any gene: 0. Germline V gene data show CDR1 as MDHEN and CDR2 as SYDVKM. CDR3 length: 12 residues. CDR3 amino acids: CASGLAGYEQYF. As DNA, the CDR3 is TGTGCCAGCGGACTAGCGGGGTACGAGCAGTACTTC.

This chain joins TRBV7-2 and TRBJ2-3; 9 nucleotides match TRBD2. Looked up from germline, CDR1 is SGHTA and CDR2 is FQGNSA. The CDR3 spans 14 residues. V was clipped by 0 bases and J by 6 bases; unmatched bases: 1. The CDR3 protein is CASSLALAGDTQYF. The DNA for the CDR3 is TGTGCCAGCAGCTTAGCCCTAGCGGGGGATACGCAGTATTTT.

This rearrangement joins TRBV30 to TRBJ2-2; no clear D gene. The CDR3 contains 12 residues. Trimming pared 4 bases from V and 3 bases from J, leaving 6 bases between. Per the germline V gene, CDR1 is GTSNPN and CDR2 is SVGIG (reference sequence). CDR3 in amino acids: CAWKLYTGELFF. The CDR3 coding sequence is TGTGCCTGGAAACTCTACACCGGGGAGCTGTTTTTT. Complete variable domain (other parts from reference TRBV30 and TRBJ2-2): SQTIHQWPATLVQPVGSPLSLECTVEGTSNPNLYWYRQAAGRGLQLLFYSVGIGQISSEVPQNLSASRPQDRQFILSSKKLLLSDSGFYLCAWKLYTGELFFGEGSRLTVL.

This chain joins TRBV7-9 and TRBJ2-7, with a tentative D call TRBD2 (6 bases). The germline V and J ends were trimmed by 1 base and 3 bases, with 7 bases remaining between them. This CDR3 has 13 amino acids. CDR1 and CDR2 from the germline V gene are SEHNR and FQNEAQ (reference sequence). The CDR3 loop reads CASSLVGGYEQYF. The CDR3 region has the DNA TGTGCCAGCAGCTTAGTCGGGGGCTACGAGCAGTACTTC.

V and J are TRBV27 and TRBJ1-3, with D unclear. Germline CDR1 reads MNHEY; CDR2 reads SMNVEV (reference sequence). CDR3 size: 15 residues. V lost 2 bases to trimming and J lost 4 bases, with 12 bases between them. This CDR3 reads CASSLREGLGNTIYF. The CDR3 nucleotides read TGTGCCAGCAGTTTAAGGGAAGGGTTAGGAAACACCATATATTTT.

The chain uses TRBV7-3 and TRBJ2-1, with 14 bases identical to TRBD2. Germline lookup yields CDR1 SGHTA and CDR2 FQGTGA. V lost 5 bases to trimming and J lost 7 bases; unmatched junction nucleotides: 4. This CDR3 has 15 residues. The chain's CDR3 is CASSLGTSGRNEQFF. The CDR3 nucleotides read TGTGCCAGCAGCCTCGGGACTAGCGGGAGAAATGAGCAGTTCTTC. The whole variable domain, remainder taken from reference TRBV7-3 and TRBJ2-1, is GAGVSQTPSNKVTEKGKYVELRCDPISGHTALYWYRQSLGQGPEFLIYFQGTGAADDSGLPNDRFFAVRPEGSVSTLKIQRTERGDSAVYLCASSLGTSGRNEQFFGPGTRLTVL.

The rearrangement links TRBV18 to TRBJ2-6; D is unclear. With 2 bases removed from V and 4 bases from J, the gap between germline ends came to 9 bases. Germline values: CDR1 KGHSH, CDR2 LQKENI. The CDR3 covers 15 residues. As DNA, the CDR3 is TGTGCCAGCTCACCAGGCGGTTTAGGGGCCAACGTCCTGACTTTC. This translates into CASSPGGLGANVLTF.

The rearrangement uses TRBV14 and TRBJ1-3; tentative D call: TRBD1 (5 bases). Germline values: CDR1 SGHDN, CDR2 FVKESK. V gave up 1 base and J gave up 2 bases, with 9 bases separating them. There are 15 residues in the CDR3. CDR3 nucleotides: TGTGCCAGCAGCCAAGTTGGGGCTCCTGGAAACACCATATATTTT. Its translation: CASSQVGAPGNTIYF.

The CDR3 nucleotides read TGTGCCAGCAGCTCCCGGGCCGGGGGCACAGATACGCAGTATTTT. It specifies CASSSRAGGTDTQYF. The chain combines TRBV9 with TRBJ2-3; D perhaps matches TRBD2 (5 bases). With 4 bases removed from V and 1 base from J, the gap between germline ends came to 13 bases. Germline assignment: CDR1 SGDLS and CDR2 YYNGEE. The CDR3 is 15 residues long.

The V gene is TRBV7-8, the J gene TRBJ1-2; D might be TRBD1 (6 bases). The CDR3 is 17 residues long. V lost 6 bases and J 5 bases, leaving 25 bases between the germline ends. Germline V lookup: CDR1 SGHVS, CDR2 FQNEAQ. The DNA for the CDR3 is TGTGCCAGCAGTAGGAGGGCAGGGGAAACTTTCGGGTATGGCTACACCTTC. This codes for CASSRRAGETFGYGYTF.

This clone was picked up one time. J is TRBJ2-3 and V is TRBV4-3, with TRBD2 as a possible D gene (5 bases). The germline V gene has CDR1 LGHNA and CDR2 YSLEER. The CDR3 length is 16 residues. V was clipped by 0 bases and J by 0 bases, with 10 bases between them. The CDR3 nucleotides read TGCGCCAGCAGCCAAGATAGTGGCGGGAGCACAGATACGCAGTATTTT. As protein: CASSQDSGGSTDTQYF.

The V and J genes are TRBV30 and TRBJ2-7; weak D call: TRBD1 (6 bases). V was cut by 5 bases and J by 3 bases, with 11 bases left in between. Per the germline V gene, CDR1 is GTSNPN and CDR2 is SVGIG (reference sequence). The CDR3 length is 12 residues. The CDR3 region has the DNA TGTGCCTGGGCGAGACAGGACTACGAGCAGTACTTC. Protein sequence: CAWARQDYEQYF.

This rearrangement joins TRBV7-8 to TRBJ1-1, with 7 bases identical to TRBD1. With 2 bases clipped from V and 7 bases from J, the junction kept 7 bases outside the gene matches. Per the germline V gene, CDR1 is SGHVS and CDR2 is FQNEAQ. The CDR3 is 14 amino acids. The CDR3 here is CASSLTRQGVEAFF. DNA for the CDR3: TGTGCCAGCAGCTTAACCCGACAGGGTGTTGAAGCTTTCTTT.

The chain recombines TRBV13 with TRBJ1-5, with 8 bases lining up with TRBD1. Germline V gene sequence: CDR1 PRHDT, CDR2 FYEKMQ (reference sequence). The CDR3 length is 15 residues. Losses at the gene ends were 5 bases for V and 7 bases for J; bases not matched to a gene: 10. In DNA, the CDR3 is TGTGCCAGCAGCCGAACAGGGGGGCGGAAACAGCCCCAGCATTTT. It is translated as CASSRTGGRKQPQHF.

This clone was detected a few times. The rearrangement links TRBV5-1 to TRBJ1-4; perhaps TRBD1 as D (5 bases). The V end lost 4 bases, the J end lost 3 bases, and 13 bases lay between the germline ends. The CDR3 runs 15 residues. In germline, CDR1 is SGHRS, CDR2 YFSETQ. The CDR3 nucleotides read TGCGCCAGCAGCCCCGGGACCTTAGCTAATGAAAAACTGTTTTTT. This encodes CASSPGTLANEKLFF. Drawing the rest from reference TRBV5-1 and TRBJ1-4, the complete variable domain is KAGVTQTPRYLIKTRGQQVTLSCSPISGHRSVSWYQQTPGQGLQFLFEYFSETQRNKGNFPGRFSGRQFSNSRSEMNVSTLELGDSALYLCASSPGTLANEKLFFGSGTQLSVL.

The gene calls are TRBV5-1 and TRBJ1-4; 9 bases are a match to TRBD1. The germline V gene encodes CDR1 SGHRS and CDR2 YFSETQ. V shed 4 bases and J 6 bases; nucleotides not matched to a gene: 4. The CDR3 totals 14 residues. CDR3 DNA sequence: TGCGCCAGCAGCCCCACAGGGGGCTATGAAAAACTGTTTTTT. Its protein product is CASSPTGGYEKLFF.

The CDR3: CASNRVSGGTDTQYF. Written as DNA, the CDR3 is TGTGCCAGCAATAGGGTCAGCGGGGGCACAGATACGCAGTATTTT. The genes are TRBV2 and TRBJ2-3; TRBD2 aligns across 7 bases. The CDR3 length is 15 residues. The trim removed 7 bases at V and 1 base at J, leaving 8 bases unmatched. Germline CDR1 SNHLY, CDR2 FYNNEI.

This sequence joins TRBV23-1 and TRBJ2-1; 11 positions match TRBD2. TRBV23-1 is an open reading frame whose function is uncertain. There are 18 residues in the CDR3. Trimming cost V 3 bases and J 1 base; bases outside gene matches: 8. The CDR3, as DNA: TGCGCCAGCAGTCAGGTACTAGCGGGGGCATGGTCCTACAATGAGCAGTTCTTC. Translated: CASSQVLAGAWSYNEQFF.

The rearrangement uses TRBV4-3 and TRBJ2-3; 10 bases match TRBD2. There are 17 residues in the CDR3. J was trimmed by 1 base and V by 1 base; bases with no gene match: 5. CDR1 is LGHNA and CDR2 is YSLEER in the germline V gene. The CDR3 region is CASSQVRLAGGTDTQYF. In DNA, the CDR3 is TGCGCCAGCAGCCAAGTAAGACTAGCGGGTGGCACAGATACGCAGTATTTT.